This T cell receptor beta chain was retrieved from a study of T cells in Graves' hyperthyroidism and ophthalmopathy. Study-level points and caveats: Most clonotypes expanded in thyroid above 0.001 were likewise present in blood.

Exclusions: uncontrolled infection, other autoimmune disease, pregnancy, lactation. The investigators amplified TCR beta CDR3 regions from RNA transcripts. The primer set for the first-round RT-PCR of the TCR CDR3 was HTBI. MiXCR was run by TCRdb on the multiplex PCR reads, yielding one entry per CDR3 protein. The table shows over 450,000 distinct CDR3 sequences, with under 20% occurring only once. The CDR3 covers 15 residues. Trimming removed 4 bases at V and 0 bases at J, with 11 bases between. Germline CDR1 SGHTA, CDR2 FQGTGA. This clonotype has ten or more counts. Its specificity is unknown. The rearrangement uses TRBV7-3 and TRBJ2-3; tentatively, D is TRBD2 (5 bases). This receptor was obtained from a woman between 18 and 29 years old with Graves' ophthalmopathy. Specimen: blood. The CDR3 nucleotides are TGTGCCAGCAGCTCGGGAACCACTAGCACAGATACGCAGTATTTT. Its protein product is CASSSGTTSTDTQYF. The variable domain in full, completed from reference TRBV7-3 and TRBJ2-3, reads GAGVSQTPSNKVTEKGKYVELRCDPISGHTALYWYRQSLGQGPEFLIYFQGTGAADDSGLPNDRFFAVRPEGSVSTLKIQRTERGDSAVYLCASSSGTTSTDTQYFGPGTRLTVL.